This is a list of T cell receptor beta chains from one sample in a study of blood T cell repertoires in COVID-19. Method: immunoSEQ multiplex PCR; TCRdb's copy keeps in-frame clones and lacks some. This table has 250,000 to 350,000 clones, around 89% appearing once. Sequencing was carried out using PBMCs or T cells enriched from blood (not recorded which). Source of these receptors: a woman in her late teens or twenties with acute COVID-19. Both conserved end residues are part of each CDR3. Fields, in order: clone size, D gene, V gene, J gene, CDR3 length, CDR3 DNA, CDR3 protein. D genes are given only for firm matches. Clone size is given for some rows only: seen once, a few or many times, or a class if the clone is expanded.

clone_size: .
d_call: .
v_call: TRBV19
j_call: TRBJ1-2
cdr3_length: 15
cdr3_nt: TGTGCCAGTAGTTTCCGGGTCTCAGCTAACTATGGCTACACCTTC
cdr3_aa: CASSFRVSANYGYTF

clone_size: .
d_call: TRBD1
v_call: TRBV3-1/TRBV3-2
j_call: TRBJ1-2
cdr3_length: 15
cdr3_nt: TGTGCCAGCAGCCCACCGGACAGGGGGCGGGGTGGCTACACCTTC
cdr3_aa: CASSPPDRGRGGYTF

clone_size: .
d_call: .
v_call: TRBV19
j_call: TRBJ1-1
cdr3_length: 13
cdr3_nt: TGTGCCAGTAGTATCTTAGAGAACACTGAAGCTTTCTTT
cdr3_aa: CASSILENTEAFF

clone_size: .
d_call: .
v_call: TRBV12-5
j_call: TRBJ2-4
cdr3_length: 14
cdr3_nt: TGTGCTAGTGGTTCAGGACAGTCCGGAAACATTCAGTACTTC
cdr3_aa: CASGSGQSGNIQYF

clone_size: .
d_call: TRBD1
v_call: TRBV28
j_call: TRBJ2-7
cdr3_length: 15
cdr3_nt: TGTGCCAGCAGTCGACCGGGACAGGGTGTAGACGAGCAGTACTTC
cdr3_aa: CASSRPGQGVDEQYF

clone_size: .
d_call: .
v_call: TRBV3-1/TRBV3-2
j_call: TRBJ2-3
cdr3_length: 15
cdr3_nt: TGTGCCAGCAGCCAAGATACCGTGAGGTCCGATACGCAGTATTTT
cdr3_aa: CASSQDTVRSDTQYF

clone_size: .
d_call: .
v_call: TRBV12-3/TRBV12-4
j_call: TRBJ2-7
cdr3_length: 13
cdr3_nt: TGTGCCAGCAGACGCGGGACAGATTACGAGCAGTACTTC
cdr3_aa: CASRRGTDYEQYF

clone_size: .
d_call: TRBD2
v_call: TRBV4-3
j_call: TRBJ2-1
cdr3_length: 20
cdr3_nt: TGCGCCAGCAGCCACGCCGGGACTAGCGGATCCAGAAGCTCCTACAATGAGCAGTTCTTC
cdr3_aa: CASSHAGTSGSRSSYNEQFF

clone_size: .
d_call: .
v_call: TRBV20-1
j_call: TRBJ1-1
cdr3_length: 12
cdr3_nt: TGCAGTGCTAGTATCTTGAACACTGAAGCTTTCTTT
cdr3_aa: CSASILNTEAFF

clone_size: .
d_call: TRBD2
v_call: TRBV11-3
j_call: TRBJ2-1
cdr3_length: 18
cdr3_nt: TGTGCCAGCAGCTTAGGGGGACTAGCGGGAGCTGATTCCGGTGAGCAGTTCTTC
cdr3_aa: CASSLGGLAGADSGEQFF

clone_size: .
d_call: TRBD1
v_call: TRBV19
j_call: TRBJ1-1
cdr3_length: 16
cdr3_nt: TGTGCCAGTAGTACCGGGACAGGGGGCGGGGGCACTGAAGCTTTCTTT
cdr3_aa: CASSTGTGGGGTEAFF

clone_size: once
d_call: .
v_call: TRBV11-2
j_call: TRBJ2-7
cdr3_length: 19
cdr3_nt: TGTGCCAGCAGCTCTAATGGGGAGAGAGGAGGGGAGAGCCCCTACGAGCAGTACTTC
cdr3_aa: CASSSNGERGGESPYEQYF

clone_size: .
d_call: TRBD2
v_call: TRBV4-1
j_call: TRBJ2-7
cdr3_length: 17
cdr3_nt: TGCGCCAGCAGCCAAGATTTGGAGCGGGGGGACTCCTACGAGCAGTACTTC
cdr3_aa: CASSQDLERGDSYEQYF

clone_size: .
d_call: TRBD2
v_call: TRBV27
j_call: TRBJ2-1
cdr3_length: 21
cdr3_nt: TGTGCCAGCAGTCGTAACATACCCGGAAGACTAGCGGGAGCCTCTGTAAATGAGCAGTTCTTC
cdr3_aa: CASSRNIPGRLAGASVNEQFF

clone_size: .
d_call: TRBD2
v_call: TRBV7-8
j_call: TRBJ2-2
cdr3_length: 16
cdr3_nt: TGTGCCAGCAGCTTTAGACTAGCGACTCGGCCCGGGGAGCTGTTTTTT
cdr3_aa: CASSFRLATRPGELFF

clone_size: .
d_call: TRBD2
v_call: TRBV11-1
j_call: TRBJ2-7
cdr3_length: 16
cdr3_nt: TGTGCCAGCAGCGGAAGTGCGGGGGGAGTCTCCTACGAGCAGTACTTC
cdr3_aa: CASSGSAGGVSYEQYF

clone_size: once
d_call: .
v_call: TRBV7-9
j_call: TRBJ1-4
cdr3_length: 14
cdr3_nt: TGTGCCAGCAGCTTAGGACAGGAAAATGAAAAACTGTTTTTT
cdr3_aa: CASSLGQENEKLFF

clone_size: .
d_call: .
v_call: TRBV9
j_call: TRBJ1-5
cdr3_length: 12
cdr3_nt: TGTGCCAGCAGCCCGCGGTTGCAGCCCCAGCATTTT
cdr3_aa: CASSPRLQPQHF

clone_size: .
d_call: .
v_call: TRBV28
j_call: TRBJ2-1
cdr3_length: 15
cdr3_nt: TGTGCCAGCAGCTACTTATTAGCCACCTACAATGAGCAGTTCTTC
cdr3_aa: CASSYLLATYNEQFF

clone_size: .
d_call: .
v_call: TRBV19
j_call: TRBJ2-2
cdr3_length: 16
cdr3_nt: TGTGCCAGCACCTCTTCTATAGGGGCGAACACCGGGGAGCTGTTTTTT
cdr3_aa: CASTSSIGANTGELFF

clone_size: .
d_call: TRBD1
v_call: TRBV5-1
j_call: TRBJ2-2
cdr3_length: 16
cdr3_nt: TGCGCCAGCAGCTTTCGGGACAGGCCCGAGACCGGGGAGCTGTTTTTT
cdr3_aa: CASSFRDRPETGELFF

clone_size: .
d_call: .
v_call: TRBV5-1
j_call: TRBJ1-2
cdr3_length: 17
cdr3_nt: TGCGCCAGCAGCTACCCGGGAGCCGCGTCAGTTGATTATGGCTACACCTTC
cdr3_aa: CASSYPGAASVDYGYTF

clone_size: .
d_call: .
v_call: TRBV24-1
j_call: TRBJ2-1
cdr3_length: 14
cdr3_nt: TGTGCCACCAGTGAGAGCGGGTCTGACAATGAGCAGTTCTTC
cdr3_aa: CATSESGSDNEQFF

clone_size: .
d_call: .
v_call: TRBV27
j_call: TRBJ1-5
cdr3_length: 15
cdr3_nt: TGTGCCAGCAGACCTATACACCGACAGCATCAGCCCCAGCATTTT
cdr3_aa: CASRPIHRQHQPQHF

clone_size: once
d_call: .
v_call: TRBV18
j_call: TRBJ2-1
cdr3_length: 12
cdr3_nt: TGTGCCAGCTCACCACTAACTCGGGAGCAGTTCTTC
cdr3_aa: CASSPLTREQFF

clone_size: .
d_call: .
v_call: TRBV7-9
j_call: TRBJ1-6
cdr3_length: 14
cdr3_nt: TGTGCCAGCAGCCCCCTGGGGAGAGTTTCACCCCTCCACTTT
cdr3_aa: CASSPLGRVSPLHF

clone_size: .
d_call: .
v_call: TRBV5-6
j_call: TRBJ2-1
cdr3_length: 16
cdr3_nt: TGTGCCAGCAGCTTGGCTTGGAGGGGAAACTACAATGAGCAGTTCTTC
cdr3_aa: CASSLAWRGNYNEQFF

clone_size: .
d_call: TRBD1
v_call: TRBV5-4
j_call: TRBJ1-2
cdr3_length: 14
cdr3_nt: TGTGCCAGCAGCCCCCCGGGACAGGCCTATGGCTACACCTTC
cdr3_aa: CASSPPGQAYGYTF

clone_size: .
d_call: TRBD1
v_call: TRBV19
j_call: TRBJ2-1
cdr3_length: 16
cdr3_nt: TGTGCCAGTAGGAACTTGGGGACAGGGTTGCGCAATGAGCAGTTCTTC
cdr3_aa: CASRNLGTGLRNEQFF

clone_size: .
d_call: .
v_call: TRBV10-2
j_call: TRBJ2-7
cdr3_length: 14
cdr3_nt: TGCGCCAGCAGTGTAGGCCAGGGATTCTCCGAGCAGTACTTC
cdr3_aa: CASSVGQGFSEQYF

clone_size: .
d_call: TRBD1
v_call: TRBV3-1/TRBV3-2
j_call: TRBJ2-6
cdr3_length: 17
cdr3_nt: TGTGCCAGCAGCCCGGACAGGGAGTGGAGGGGGGCCAACGTCCTGACTTTC
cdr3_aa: CASSPDREWRGANVLTF

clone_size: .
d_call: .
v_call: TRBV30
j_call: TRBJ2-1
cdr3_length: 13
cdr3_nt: TGTGCCTGGAGTGCACTAGGCTACAATGAGCAGTTCTTC
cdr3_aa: CAWSALGYNEQFF

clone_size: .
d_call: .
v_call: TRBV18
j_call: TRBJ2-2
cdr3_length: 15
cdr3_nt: TGTGCCAGCTCACCAAGGACTCCCAACACCGGGGAGCTGTTTTTT
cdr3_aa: CASSPRTPNTGELFF

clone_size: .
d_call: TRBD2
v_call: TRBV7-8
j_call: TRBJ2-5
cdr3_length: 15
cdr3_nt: TGTGCCAGCAGCTTTCTGGGGGAGGGATGGGAGACCCAGTACTTC
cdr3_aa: CASSFLGEGWETQYF

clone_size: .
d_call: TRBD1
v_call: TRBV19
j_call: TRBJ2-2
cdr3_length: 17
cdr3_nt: TGTGCCAGTAGTATGAGGGACAGGGCTAAGAACACCGGGGAGCTGTTTTTT
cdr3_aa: CASSMRDRAKNTGELFF

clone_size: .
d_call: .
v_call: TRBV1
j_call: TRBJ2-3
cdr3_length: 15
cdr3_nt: TGCACCAGCAGCCCCCTTGGGACTGGCACAGATACGCAGTATTTT
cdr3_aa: CTSSPLGTGTDTQYF